The rows below give T cell receptor beta chains drawn from one sample of a study of blood T cell repertoires in COVID-19. Produced via immunoSEQ multiplex PCR; TCRdb's table is partial and in-frame only. The table lists more than 95,000 clones, 75% to 85% of them singletons, with 3.5% to 4% in the top ten. Sequenced: peripheral blood. These receptors all stem from a woman in her forties or fifties with acute or convalescent COVID-19. Each CDR3 is given with its conserved first and last residue. A D gene is named only where the DNA matches it firmly. Not every row has a clone size; where given, it reads once, few, many or a size class.

d_call j_call v_call clone_size cdr3_nt cdr3_aa
TRBD1 TRBJ2-1 TRBV9 once TGTGCCAGCAGCGTTGCAGGACAGGCTTACAATGAGCAGTTCTTC CASSVAGQAYNEQFF
- TRBJ1-1 TRBV19 - TGTGCCAGTAGTAGCCGTGGCCTGAACACTGAAGCTTTCTTT CASSSRGLNTEAFF
- TRBJ2-2 TRBV7-9 - TGTGCCAGCAGCTTAGTTGCGTATACCGGGGAGCTGTTTTTT CASSLVAYTGELFF
- TRBJ2-3 TRBV7-2 once TGTGCCAGCAGCTTCGACAGGATCTTCACAGATACGCAGTATTTT CASSFDRIFTDTQYF
- TRBJ2-7 TRBV4-1 - TGCGCCAGCAGCCAATTTTTTTGGACTGTTGACGAGCAGTACTTC CASSQFFWTVDEQYF
TRBD2 TRBJ2-3 TRBV2 - TGTGCCAGCGAGCGGGAGGGCCTAGATACGCAGTATTTT CASEREGLDTQYF
- TRBJ2-5 TRBV7-9 - TGTGCGGGGCGGCGGGGCCAAGAGACCCAGTACTTC CAGRRGQETQYF
TRBD1 TRBJ2-7 TRBV11-3 - TGTGCCAGCAGCATGACAGGGGCCTACGAGCAGTACTTC CASSMTGAYEQYF
TRBD2 TRBJ2-1 TRBV18 - TGTGCCAGCTCCCCGGGACTAGCGGGGACGTCCTACAATGAGCAGTTCTTC CASSPGLAGTSYNEQFF
TRBD1 TRBJ2-2 TRBV15 - TGTGCCACCAGCAGAAGGGACAGTACGAACACCGGGGAGCTGTTTTTT CATSRRDSTNTGELFF
- TRBJ2-7 TRBV4-2 once TGTGCCAGCAGCCCCCTAAACGCAGGGCCCGACTACGAGCAGTACTTC CASSPLNAGPDYEQYF